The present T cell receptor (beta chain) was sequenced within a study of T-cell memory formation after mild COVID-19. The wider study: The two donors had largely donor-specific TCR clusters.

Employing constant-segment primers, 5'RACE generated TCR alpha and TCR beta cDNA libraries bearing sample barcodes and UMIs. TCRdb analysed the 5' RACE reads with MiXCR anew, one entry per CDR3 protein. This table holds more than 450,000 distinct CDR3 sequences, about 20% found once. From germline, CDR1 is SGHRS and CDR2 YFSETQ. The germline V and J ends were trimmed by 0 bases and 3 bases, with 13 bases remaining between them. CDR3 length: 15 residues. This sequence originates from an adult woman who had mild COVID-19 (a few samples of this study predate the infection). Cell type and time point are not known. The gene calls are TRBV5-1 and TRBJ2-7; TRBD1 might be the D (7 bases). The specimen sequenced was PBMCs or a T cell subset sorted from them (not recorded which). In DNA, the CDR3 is TGCGCCAGCAGCTTGGCGGGGGACAGCCTCTACGAGCAGTACTTC. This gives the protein CASSLAGDSLYEQYF.